These 27 T cell receptor beta chains share one sample of origin, sequenced in a study of T-cell memory formation after mild COVID-19. TCRdb called the 5' RACE reads again in MiXCR, with one record for every CDR3 protein. This sample carries roughly 240,000 distinct CDR3 sequences, 15% to 20% of them seen once, and the ten largest clones take 22%. Sequencing input: PBMCs or a T cell subset sorted from them (not recorded which). All receptors derive from a man between 18 and 29 years old who had mild COVID-19 (a few samples of this study predate the infection). Cell type and time point are not known.

This clonotype has just a few counts. This chain uses TRBV7-2 with TRBJ2-3, with D perhaps matching TRBD1 or TRBD2 (5 bases each). The CDR3 has 12 amino acids. Trimming pared 5 bases from V and 12 bases from J, leaving 15 bases between. CDR1 and CDR2 (germline): SGHTA, FQGNSA. CDR3 bases: TGTGCCAGCAGCCTTAACCGGGGCCCACAGTATTTT. Translation: CASSLNRGPQYF.

This clonotype has only a few counts. This chain joins TRBV9 and TRBJ2-3; 9 nucleotides line up with TRBD2. The CDR3 contains 16 residues. V lost 0 bases to trimming and J lost 0 bases; unmatched junction nucleotides: 2. Per germline, CDR1 SGDLS and CDR2 YYNGEE. The CDR3 sequence is CASSVGLAASTDTQYF. CDR3 nucleotide sequence: TGTGCCAGCAGCGTAGGACTAGCGGCTAGCACAGATACGCAGTATTTT.

A few counts support this clonotype. V and J are TRBV7-2 and TRBJ1-1; 8 bases are a match to TRBD1. In germline, CDR1 is SGHTA, CDR2 FQGNSA. There are 13 residues in the CDR3. Trimming at V came to 6 bases and at J to 8 bases, leaving 8 bases not matched to a gene. The DNA for the CDR3 is TGTGCCAGCAGTCGTGACAGGGGTTCAGAAGCTTTCTTT. It specifies CASSRDRGSEAFF.

In its sample, this clonotype was seen a few times. The chain couples TRBV7-9 to TRBJ1-6; possible D gene TRBD1, 5 bases. CDR3 length equals 13 residues. Trimming took off 3 bases at V and 13 bases at J, with 13 bases between the two ends. The V gene's germline CDR1 is SEHNR and CDR2 FQNEAQ (reference sequence). The CDR3 reads CASSFTTQGPLHF. CDR3 bases: TGTGCCAGCAGCTTCACCACCCAGGGCCCCCTCCACTTT. Drawing the rest from reference TRBV7-9 and TRBJ1-6, the complete variable domain is DTGVSQNPRHKITKRGQNVTFRCDPISEHNRLYWYRQTLGQGPEFLTYFQNEAQLEKSRLLSDRFSAERPKGSFSTLEIQRTEQGDSAMYLCASSFTTQGPLHFGNGTRLTVT.

This clonotype has only a few counts. This sequence joins TRBV18 and TRBJ2-3; tentatively, D is TRBD1 (6 bases). The germline V gene encodes CDR1 KGHSH and CDR2 LQKENI. The CDR3 has 14 amino acids. V lost 8 bases and J lost 1, with 13 bases in between. The CDR3, as DNA: TGTGCCAGCCGCCCCGCAGGGGGCACAGATACGCAGTATTTT. This codes for CASRPAGGTDTQYF.

This clonotype appeared a few times. The rearrangement uses TRBV7-9 and TRBJ1-1, with D possibly matching TRBD1 (5 bases). The V end was cut by 3 bases, the J end by 12 bases, with 11 bases between. This CDR3 comprises 11 residues. Germline assignment: CDR1 SEHNR and CDR2 FQNEAQ (reference sequence). The CDR3 DNA is TGTGCCAGCAGCTTTCCGGGGGGATCTTTCTTT. As protein: CASSFPGGSFF.

This clonotype was counted between two and nine times. V and J are TRBV14 and TRBJ1-1; D is possibly TRBD1 (5 bases). The germline gives CDR1 SGHDN, CDR2 FVKESK. V was clipped by 1 base and J by 10 bases, with 13 bases between them. The CDR3 is 13 amino acids. The CDR3 sequence: CASSQASGLAAFF. The DNA of the CDR3 is TGTGCCAGCAGCCAAGCATCAGGGCTAGCAGCTTTCTTT.

This clonotype was observed at least ten times. V and J are TRBV4-1 and TRBJ1-6; TRBD1 matches 8 bases. The CDR3 sequence is 15 residues long. V shed 2 bases and J 10 bases; nucleotides not matched to a gene: 7. Germline loops: CDR1 MGHRA, CDR2 YSYEKL. In DNA, the CDR3 is TGCGCCAGCAGCCAATGGGGCCAGGGGGCCTCACCCCTCCACTTT. It specifies CASSQWGQGASPLHF.

The chain employs TRBV7-6 and TRBJ2-1; D is ambiguous. V lost 5 bases to trimming and J lost 8 bases, with 10 bases between them. This CDR3 has 12 amino acids. CDR1 and CDR2 (germline): SGHVS, FNYEAQ. CDR3 nucleotide sequence: TGTGCCAGCAGCCTCGACGGATATGAGCAGTTCTTC. Encoded protein: CASSLDGYEQFF.

V is TRBV7-6 and J is TRBJ2-3, with TRBD2 matching 11 bases. Germline V gene sequence: CDR1 SGHVS, CDR2 FNYEAQ. The V gene end was trimmed by 5 bases and the J gene end by 0 bases; junction bases not matched to a gene: 10. The length of the CDR3 is 18 residues. The CDR3 nucleotides are TGTGCCAGCAGCAAACTAGCGGGGGAGGTTCCTAGCACAGATACGCAGTATTTT. As protein: CASSKLAGEVPSTDTQYF.

This chain links TRBV6-5 with TRBJ1-1; maybe TRBD1 (6 bases). The CDR3 is made up of 15 amino acids. CDR1 is MNHEY and CDR2 is SVGAGI in the germline V gene. The V end was cut by 7 bases, the J end by 0 bases, with 15 bases between. In DNA, the CDR3 is TGTGCCAGCACAAAGGGGGGGGGAATGAACACTGAAGCTTTCTTT. Protein product: CASTKGGGMNTEAFF.

Only a few counts were recorded for this clonotype. This chain uses TRBV7-2 with TRBJ1-2; D is undetermined. This CDR3 contains 13 residues. Trimming removed 3 bases at V and 8 bases at J, with 13 bases between. Germline assignment: CDR1 SGHTA and CDR2 FQGNSA. This CDR3 reads CASSFNPGGGYTF. For the CDR3, the DNA is TGTGCCAGCAGCTTCAACCCAGGCGGGGGCTACACCTTC.

The table lists this clonotype with a few counts. This chain connects TRBV7-9 to TRBJ2-3, with 14 positions matching TRBD2. V gave up 4 bases and J gave up 6 bases; unmatched junction bases: 6. CDR3 length equals 16 residues. From germline, CDR1 is SEHNR and CDR2 FQNEAQ (reference sequence). The CDR3 DNA is TGTGCCAGCAGCTGGGGGACTAGCGGGGGATCGGATACGCAGTATTTT. It encodes CASSWGTSGGSDTQYF. Full variable domain (outside the CDR3, taken from reference TRBV7-9 and TRBJ2-3): DTGVSQNPRHKITKRGQNVTFRCDPISEHNRLYWYRQTLGQGPEFLTYFQNEAQLEKSRLLSDRFSAERPKGSFSTLEIQRTEQGDSAMYLCASSWGTSGGSDTQYFGPGTRLTVL.

This clonotype was counted ten times or more. The rearrangement links TRBV11-1 to TRBJ1-1, with 12 bases identical to TRBD1. This CDR3 has 17 residues. Germline V gene lookup returns CDR1 SGHAT and CDR2 FQDESV (reference sequence). V lost 6 bases, J lost 1 base, and 9 bases stayed unmatched. The CDR3: CASRWDRGRDRNTEAFF. Here the CDR3 DNA reads TGTGCCAGCAGATGGGACAGGGGGCGCGATCGGAACACTGAAGCTTTCTTT.

CDR3 in amino acids: CASSSTGGSADTQYF. The CDR3 coding sequence is TGCGCCAGCAGCTCGACAGGGGGTAGCGCAGATACGCAGTATTTT. This rearrangement joins TRBV5-1 to TRBJ2-3, with 9 bases lining up with TRBD1. The CDR3 covers 15 residues. The trim removed 3 bases at V and 4 bases at J, leaving 6 bases unmatched. Germline values: CDR1 SGHRS, CDR2 YFSETQ.

The chain joins TRBV18 to TRBJ1-2; 8 nucleotides align to TRBD1. CDR1 and CDR2 from the germline V gene are KGHSH and LQKENI. The CDR3 has 13 amino acids. Unmatched junction bases numbered 3, after V lost 3 bases and J lost 6 bases. CDR3 residues: CASSPQDRDGYTF. The DNA of the CDR3 is TGTGCCAGCTCACCGCAGGACAGGGATGGCTACACCTTC.

The chain uses TRBV7-2 and TRBJ2-5; 9 bases align to TRBD1. Germline loops: CDR1 SGHTA, CDR2 FQGNSA. The CDR3 is 14 residues long. The V gene end was trimmed by 3 bases and the J gene end by 6 bases; junction bases not matched to a gene: 5. CDR3 amino acids: CASSLGTGRQTQYF. CDR3 coding DNA: TGTGCCAGCAGCTTGGGGACAGGGAGGCAGACCCAGTACTTC.

The rearrangement uses TRBV4-3 and TRBJ2-7; D may match TRBD1 or TRBD2 (6 bases each). The V gene lost 2 bases and the J gene lost 0 bases, with 11 bases spanning the gap. Germline CDR1 reads LGHNA; CDR2 reads YSLEER. This CDR3 has 15 amino acids. CDR3 protein: CASSQFPGASYEQYF. The CDR3 bases are TGCGCCAGCAGCCAATTCCCGGGGGCCTCCTACGAGCAGTACTTC.

Only a few counts were recorded for this clonotype. This sequence joins TRBV12-3 or TRBV12-4 and TRBJ2-5; TRBD1 matches 10 bases. The CDR3 runs 17 residues. The V segment lost 6 bases and the J segment 7 bases; nucleotides outside the gene matches: 17. The CDR3 here is CASSLIQGTGAAGTQYF. The CDR3 nucleotides read TGTGCCAGCAGCCTCATACAGGGGACAGGGGCGGCAGGGACCCAGTACTTC.

This clonotype showed up many times. A read error is possible here, since a much larger clone lies one base away. The chain employs TRBV4-3 and TRBJ1-5; 7 bases agree with TRBD1. J lost 6 bases, V lost 2 bases, and 10 bases had no gene match. In germline, CDR1 is LGHNA, CDR2 YSLEER. The CDR3 sequence is 16 residues long. CDR3 DNA: TGCGCCAGCAGCCAAACTGGTGAGGGGGCGAGTCAGCCCCAGCATTTT. The encoded protein is CASSQTGEGASQPQHF.

In this sample, this clonotype turned up many times. The chain uses TRBV3-1 and TRBJ2-4; 13 bases map to TRBD2. This CDR3 is built from 16 residues. V was clipped by 4 bases and J by 1 base; unmatched bases: 1. Germline-derived CDR1 and CDR2 are LGHDT and YNNKEL (reference sequence). The CDR3 nucleotides read TGTGCCAGCAGCCCGACTAGCGGGGGGGCCAAAAACATTCAGTACTTC. Translated: CASSPTSGGAKNIQYF.

This clonotype was found a few times. The chain carries TRBV28 and TRBJ2-3; TRBD2 matches at 8 bases. The CDR3 contains 14 residues. CDR1 MDHEN and CDR2 SYDVKM come from the germline V gene. J lost 2 bases, V lost 10 bases, and 8 bases had no gene match. The CDR3 coding sequence is TGTGCCACTTATAGCGGGGCGACCACAGATACGCAGTATTTT. It yields the protein CATYSGATTDTQYF.

V usage is TRBV29-1 and J usage is TRBJ2-2, with D perhaps TRBD1 or TRBD2 (5 bases each). The CDR3 spans 13 residues. Germline CDR1 reads SQVTM; CDR2 reads ANQGSEA. Trimming took 0 bases from V and 8 from J, leaving 10 bases between them. The CDR3 DNA sequence: TGCAGCGTTGAAGAAGTCGAGGGGGGGGAGCTGTTTTTT. Translation gives CSVEEVEGGELFF.

V is TRBV6-1 and J is TRBJ2-5; D is perhaps TRBD1 (6 bases). V lost 6 bases and J lost 2, with 13 bases in between. Germline V gene sequence: CDR1 MNHNS, CDR2 SASEGT. The length of the CDR3 is 14 residues. The CDR3 DNA reads as TGTGCCAGCAGGGCGACAGGCGTACAAGAGACCCAGTACTTC. This gives the protein CASRATGVQETQYF.

The rearrangement joins TRBV7-8 to TRBJ2-5; D possibly uses TRBD1 or TRBD2 (5 bases each). V was shortened by 0 bases and J by 2 bases, with 16 bases between the two germline ends. Germline V gene data show CDR1 as SGHVS and CDR2 as FQNEAQ. The CDR3 consists of 17 residues. The CDR3 loop is CASSLAIPRGRQETQYF. The CDR3 nucleotides read TGTGCCAGCAGCTTAGCGATCCCGAGGGGCCGGCAAGAGACCCAGTACTTC.

This clonotype was observed a handful of times. The V call is TRBV4-1, the J call TRBJ2-5, with 10 bases fitting TRBD2. Germline lookup yields CDR1 MGHRA and CDR2 YSYEKL. CDR3 size: 15 residues. Trimming cost V 5 bases and J 4 bases; bases outside gene matches: 7. In DNA form, the CDR3 reads TGCGCCAGCAGCGAAAGCGGGGGGGCCAGAGAGACCCAGTACTTC. This codes for CASSESGGARETQYF.

The table lists this clonotype with many counts. The chain employs TRBV4-1 and TRBJ1-3; D is ambiguous. Germline CDR1 and CDR2: MGHRA and YSYEKL. CDR3 length: 15 residues. Trimming removed 5 bases at V and 1 base at J, with 12 bases between. The CDR3 coding sequence is TGCGCCAGCAGCAACCCATCGATTTCTGGAAACACCATATATTTT. This sequence encodes CASSNPSISGNTIYF.